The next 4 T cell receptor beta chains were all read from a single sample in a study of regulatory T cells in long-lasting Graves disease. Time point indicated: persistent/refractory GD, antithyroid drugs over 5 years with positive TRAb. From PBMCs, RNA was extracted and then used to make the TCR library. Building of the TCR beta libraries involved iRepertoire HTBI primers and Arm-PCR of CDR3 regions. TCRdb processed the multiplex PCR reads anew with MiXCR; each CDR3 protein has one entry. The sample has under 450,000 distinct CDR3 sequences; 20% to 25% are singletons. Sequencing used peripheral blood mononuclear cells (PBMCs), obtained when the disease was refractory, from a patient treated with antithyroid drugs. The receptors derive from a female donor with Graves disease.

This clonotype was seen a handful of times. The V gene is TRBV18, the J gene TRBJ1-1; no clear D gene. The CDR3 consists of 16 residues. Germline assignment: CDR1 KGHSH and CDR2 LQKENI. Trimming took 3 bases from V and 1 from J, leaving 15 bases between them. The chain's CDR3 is CASSPRRIGGNTEAFF. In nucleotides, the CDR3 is TGTGCCAGCTCACCTAGAAGGATTGGTGGGAACACTGAAGCTTTCTTT.

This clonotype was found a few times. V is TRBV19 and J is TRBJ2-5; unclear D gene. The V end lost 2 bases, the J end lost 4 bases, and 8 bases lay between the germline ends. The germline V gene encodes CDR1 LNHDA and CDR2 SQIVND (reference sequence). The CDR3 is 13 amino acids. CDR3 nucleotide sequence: TGTGCCAGTAGTATACAGGTGCGAGAGACCCAGTACTTC. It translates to CASSIQVRETQYF.

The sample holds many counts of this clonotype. The CDR3 reads CASSTGNQPQHF. The CDR3 region has the DNA TGTGCCAGCAGCACAGGGAATCAGCCCCAGCATTTT. This chain uses TRBV28 with TRBJ1-5; possibly TRBD1 for D (6 bases). The CDR3 runs to 12 residues. Per germline, CDR1 MDHEN and CDR2 SYDVKM. V lost 6 bases and J 4 bases, leaving 7 bases between the germline ends.

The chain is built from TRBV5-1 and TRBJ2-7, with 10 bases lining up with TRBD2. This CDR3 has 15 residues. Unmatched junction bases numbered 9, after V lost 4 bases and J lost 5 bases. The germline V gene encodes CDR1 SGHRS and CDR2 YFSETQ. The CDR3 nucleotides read TGCGCCAGCAGCGGGGCTAGCGGGAGTATCGACGAGCAGTACTTC. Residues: CASSGASGSIDEQYF.